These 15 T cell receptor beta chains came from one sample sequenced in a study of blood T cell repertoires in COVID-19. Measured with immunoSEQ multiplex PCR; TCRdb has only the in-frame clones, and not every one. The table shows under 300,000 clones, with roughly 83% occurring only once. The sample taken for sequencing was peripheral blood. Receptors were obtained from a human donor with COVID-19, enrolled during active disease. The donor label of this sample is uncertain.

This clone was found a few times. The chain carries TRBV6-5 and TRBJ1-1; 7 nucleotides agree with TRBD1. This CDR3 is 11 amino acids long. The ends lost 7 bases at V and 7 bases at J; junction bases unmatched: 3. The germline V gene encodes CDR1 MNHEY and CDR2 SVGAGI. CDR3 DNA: TGTGCCAGCAAGACAGGGATTGAAGCTTTCTTT. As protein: CASKTGIEAFF.

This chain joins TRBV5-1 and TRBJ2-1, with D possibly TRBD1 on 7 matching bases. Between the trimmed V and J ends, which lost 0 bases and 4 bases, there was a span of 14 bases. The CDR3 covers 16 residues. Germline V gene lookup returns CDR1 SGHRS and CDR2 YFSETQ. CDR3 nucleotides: TGCGCCAGCAGCTTGGAGGAGGGGACAGCGTACAATGAGCAGTTCTTC. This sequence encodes CASSLEEGTAYNEQFF. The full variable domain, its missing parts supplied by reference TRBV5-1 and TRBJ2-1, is KAGVTQTPRYLIKTRGQQVTLSCSPISGHRSVSWYQQTPGQGLQFLFEYFSETQRNKGNFPGRFSGRQFSNSRSEMNVSTLELGDSALYLCASSLEEGTAYNEQFFGPGTRLTVL.

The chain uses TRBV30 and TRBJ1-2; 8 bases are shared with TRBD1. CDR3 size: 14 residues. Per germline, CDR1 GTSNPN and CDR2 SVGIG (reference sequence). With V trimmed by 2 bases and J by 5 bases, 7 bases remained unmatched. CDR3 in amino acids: CAWSWQGALYGYTF. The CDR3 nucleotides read TGTGCCTGGAGTTGGCAGGGGGCTCTTTATGGCTACACCTTC.

The CDR3 here is CASSTDRGERGNQPQHF. CDR3 nucleotide sequence: TGTGCCAGTAGTACGGACAGGGGAGAGCGCGGCAATCAGCCCCAGCATTTT. The chain is built from TRBV19 and TRBJ1-5; 9 bases match TRBD1. With 4 bases clipped from V and 2 bases from J, the junction kept 9 bases outside the gene matches. CDR1 and CDR2 (germline): LNHDA, SQIVND (reference sequence). The CDR3 loop spans 17 amino acids.

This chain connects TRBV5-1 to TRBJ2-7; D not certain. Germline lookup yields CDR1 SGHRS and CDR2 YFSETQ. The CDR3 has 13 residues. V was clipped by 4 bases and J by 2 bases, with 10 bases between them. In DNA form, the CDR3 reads TGCGCCAGCAGCCCCGGCGGTGCCTACGAGCAGTACTTC. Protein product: CASSPGGAYEQYF.

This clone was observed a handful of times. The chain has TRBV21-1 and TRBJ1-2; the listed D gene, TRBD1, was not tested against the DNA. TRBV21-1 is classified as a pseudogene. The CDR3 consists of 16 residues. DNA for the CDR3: TGTGCCAGCATCGCGACAGGGGGCACTTCCCCTAAGTTCTACACCTTC. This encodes CASIATGGTSPKFYTF.

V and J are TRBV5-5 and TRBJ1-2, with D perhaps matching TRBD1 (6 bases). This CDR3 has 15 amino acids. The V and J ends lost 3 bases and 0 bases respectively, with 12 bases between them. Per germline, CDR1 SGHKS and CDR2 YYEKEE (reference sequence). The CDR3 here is CASSSGHQPNYGYTF. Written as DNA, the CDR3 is TGTGCCAGCAGCTCGGGACACCAACCTAACTATGGCTACACCTTC.

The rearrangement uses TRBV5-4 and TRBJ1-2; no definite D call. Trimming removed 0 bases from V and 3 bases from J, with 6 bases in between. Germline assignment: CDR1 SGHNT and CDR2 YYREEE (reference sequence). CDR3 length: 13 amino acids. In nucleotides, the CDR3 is TGTGCCAGCAGCTTGGAGGGAGACTATGGCTACACCTTC. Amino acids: CASSLEGDYGYTF.

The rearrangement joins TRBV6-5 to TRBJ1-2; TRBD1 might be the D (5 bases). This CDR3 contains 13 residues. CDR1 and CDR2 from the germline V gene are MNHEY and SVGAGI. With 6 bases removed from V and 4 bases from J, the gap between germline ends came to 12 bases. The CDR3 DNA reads TGTGCCAGCAGGGGGGGAGCCCCCTATGGCTACACCTTC. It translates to CASRGGAPYGYTF.

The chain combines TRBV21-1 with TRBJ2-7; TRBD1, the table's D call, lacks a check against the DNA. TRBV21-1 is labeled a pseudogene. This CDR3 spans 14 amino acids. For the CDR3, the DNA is TGTGCCAGCAGCAAATCGGACAGGGAATACGAGCAGTACTTC. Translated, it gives CASSKSDREYEQYF.

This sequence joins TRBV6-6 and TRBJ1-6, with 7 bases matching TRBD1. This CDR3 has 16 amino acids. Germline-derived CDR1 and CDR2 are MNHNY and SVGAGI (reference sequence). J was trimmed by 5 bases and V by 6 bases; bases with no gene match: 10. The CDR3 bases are TGTGCCAGCAGACCGCCGACAGGGACCGATAATTCACCCCTCCACTTT. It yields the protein CASRPPTGTDNSPLHF.

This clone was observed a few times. The CDR3 is CASSLGSANTEAFF. CDR3 bases: TGTGCCAGCAGCTTAGGCAGTGCGAACACTGAAGCTTTCTTT. The chain employs TRBV7-9 and TRBJ1-1; D remains unclear. The CDR3 extends over 14 amino acids. Germline CDR1 and CDR2: SEHNR and FQNEAQ (reference sequence). Deletions cut 1 base from V and 1 base from J, with 7 bases between. Drawing the rest from reference TRBV7-9 and TRBJ1-1, the complete variable domain is DTGVSQNPRHKITKRGQNVTFRCDPISEHNRLYWYRQTLGQGPEFLTYFQNEAQLEKSRLLSDRFSAERPKGSFSTLEIQRTEQGDSAMYLCASSLGSANTEAFFGQGTRLTVV.

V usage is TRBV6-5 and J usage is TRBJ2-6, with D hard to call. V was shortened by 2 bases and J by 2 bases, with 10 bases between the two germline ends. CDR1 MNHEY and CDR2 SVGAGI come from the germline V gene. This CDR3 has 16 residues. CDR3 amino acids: CASSYGQPPGANVLTF. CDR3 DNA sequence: TGTGCCAGCAGTTACGGGCAACCCCCTGGGGCCAACGTCCTGACTTTC.

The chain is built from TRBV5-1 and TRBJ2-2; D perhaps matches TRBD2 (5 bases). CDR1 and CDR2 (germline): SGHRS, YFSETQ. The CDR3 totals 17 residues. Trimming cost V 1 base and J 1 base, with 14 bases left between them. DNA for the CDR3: TGCGCCAGCAGCTTGTGGTCTAGCCGAGGGAACACCGGGGAGCTGTTTTTT. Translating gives CASSLWSSRGNTGELFF.

For the CDR3, the DNA is TGTGCCAGTAGTTCAAGGGGCGGACTAGCGGGTTACTCCTACAATGAGCAGTTCTTC. This sequence encodes CASSSRGGLAGYSYNEQFF. This chain uses TRBV19 with TRBJ2-1; 11 bases map to TRBD2. The germline CDR1 and CDR2 sequences are LNHDA and SQIVND (reference sequence). Unmatched junction bases numbered 12, after V lost 5 bases and J lost 0 bases. The CDR3 covers 19 residues.